The clone carrying this T cell receptor beta chain was recorded a few times. Its antigen is as yet unknown. The data belong to a study of response to subunit inactivated influenza vaccine. Study-wide findings and caveats: There was a suggestion from the authors that each seasonal influenza vaccination recruits few new T cells.

TCRdb independently ran MiXCR on the RT-PCR reads; one entry per CDR3 protein. The sample has roughly 630,000 distinct CDR3 sequences; approximately 15% are singletons. The CDR3 totals 14 residues. From germline, CDR1 is ENHRY and CDR2 SYGVKD. V gave up 8 bases and J gave up 0 bases, with 14 bases separating them. The rearrangement uses TRBV10-3 and TRBJ2-7, with a possible D match to TRBD2 (5 bases). Sequenced here: PBMCs from blood, sampled 14 to 15 days before vaccination. The clonotype originates from a middle-aged man who received an inactivated influenza vaccine. The CDR3 sequence: CAIRGQSNSYEQYF. The CDR3 nucleotides read TGTGCCATCCGCGGGCAGTCGAACTCCTACGAGCAGTACTTC.